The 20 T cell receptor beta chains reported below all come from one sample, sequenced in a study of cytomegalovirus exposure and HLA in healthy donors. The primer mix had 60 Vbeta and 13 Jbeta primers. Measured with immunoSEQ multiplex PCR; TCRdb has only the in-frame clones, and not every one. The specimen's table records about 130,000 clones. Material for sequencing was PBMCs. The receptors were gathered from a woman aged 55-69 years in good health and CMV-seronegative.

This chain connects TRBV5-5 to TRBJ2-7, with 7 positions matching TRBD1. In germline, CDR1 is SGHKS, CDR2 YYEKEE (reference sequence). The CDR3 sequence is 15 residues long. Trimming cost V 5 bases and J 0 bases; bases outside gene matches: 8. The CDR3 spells CASSLGRDSSYEQYF. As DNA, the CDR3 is TGTGCCAGCAGTCTTGGCCGGGACAGCTCCTACGAGCAGTACTTC.

CDR3 protein: CASSFRGGTYTQYF. In DNA, the CDR3 is TGTGCCAGCAGTTTTCGAGGCGGGACGTATACGCAGTATTTT. This rearrangement joins TRBV28 to TRBJ2-3; D perhaps matches TRBD2 (6 bases). Trimming took off 3 bases at V and 7 bases at J, with 14 bases between the two ends. The CDR3 is 14 amino acids. Germline V lookup: CDR1 MDHEN, CDR2 SYDVKM.

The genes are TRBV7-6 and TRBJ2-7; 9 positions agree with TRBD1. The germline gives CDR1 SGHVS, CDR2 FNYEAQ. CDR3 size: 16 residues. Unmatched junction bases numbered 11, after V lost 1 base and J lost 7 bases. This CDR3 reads CASSLVGGQGSGEQYF. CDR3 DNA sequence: TGTGCCAGCAGCTTAGTCGGAGGACAGGGGTCTGGTGAGCAGTACTTC.

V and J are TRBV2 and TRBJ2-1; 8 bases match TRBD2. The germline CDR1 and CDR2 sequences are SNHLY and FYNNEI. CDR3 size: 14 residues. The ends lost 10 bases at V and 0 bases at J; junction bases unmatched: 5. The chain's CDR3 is CATRSGSSYNEQFF. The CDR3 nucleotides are TGTGCCACCAGGAGCGGGAGCTCCTACAATGAGCAGTTCTTC.

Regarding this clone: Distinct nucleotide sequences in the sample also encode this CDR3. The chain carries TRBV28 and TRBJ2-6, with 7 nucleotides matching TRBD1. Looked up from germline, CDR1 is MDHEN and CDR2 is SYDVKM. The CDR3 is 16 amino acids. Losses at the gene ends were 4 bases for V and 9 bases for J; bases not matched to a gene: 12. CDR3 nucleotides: TGTGCCAGCAGTTCTTACAGGGGATCGAAAGTCAACGTCCTGACTTTC. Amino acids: CASSSYRGSKVNVLTF.

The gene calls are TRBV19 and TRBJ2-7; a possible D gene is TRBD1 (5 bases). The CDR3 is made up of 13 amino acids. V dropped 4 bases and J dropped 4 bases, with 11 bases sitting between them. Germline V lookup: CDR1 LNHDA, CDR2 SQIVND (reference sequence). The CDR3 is CASSTQGGYEQYF. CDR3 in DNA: TGTGCCAGTAGTACCCAGGGTGGGTACGAGCAGTACTTC.

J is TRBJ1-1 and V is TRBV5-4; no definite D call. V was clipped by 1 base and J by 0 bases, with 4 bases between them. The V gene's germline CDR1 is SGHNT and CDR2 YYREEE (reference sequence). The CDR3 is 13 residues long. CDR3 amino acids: CASSLTMNTEAFF. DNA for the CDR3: TGTGCCAGCAGCTTGACAATGAACACTGAAGCTTTCTTT.

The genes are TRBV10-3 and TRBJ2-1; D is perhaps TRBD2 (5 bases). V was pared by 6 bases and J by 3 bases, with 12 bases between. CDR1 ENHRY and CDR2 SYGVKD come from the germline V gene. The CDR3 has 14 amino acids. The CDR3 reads CAIRSLGLYNEQFF. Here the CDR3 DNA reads TGTGCCATCAGGAGTCTCGGACTCTACAATGAGCAGTTCTTC.

The CDR3 sequence: CASSIPLAGAYNEQFF. The CDR3 DNA is TGCGCCAGCAGCATACCGCTAGCGGGAGCCTACAATGAGCAGTTCTTC. V is TRBV5-1 and J is TRBJ2-1; the match to TRBD2 covers 10 bases. The CDR3 runs to 16 residues. Per germline, CDR1 SGHRS and CDR2 YFSETQ. Trimming at V came to 4 bases and at J to 2 bases, leaving 6 bases not matched to a gene.

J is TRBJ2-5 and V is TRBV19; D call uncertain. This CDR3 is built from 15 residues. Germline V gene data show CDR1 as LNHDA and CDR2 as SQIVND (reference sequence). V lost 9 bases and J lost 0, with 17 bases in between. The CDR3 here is CASSLVGSYQETQYF. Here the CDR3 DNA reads TGTGCCAGCTCATTGGTGGGCAGCTACCAAGAGACCCAGTACTTC.

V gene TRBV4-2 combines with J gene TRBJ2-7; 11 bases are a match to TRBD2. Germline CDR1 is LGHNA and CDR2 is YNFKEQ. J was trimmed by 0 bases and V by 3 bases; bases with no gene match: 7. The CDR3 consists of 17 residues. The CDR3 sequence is CASSQGLAGGDSYEQYF. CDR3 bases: TGTGCCAGCAGCCAGGGGTTAGCGGGAGGGGACTCCTACGAGCAGTACTTC.

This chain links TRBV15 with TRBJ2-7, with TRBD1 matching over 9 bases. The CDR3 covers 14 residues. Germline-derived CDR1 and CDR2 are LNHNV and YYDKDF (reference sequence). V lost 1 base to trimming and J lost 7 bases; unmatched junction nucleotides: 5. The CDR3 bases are TGTGCCACCAGCAGAGTTACAGGGGGCAGGGAGCAGTACTTC. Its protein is CATSRVTGGREQYF.

The CDR3 protein is CASSLGDRRLNTEAFF. CDR3 in DNA: TGTGCCAGCAGCTTGGGGGACAGGAGACTGAACACTGAAGCTTTCTTT. The V gene is TRBV5-4, the J gene TRBJ1-1; TRBD1 matches at 8 bases. Germline V gene sequence: CDR1 SGHNT, CDR2 YYREEE (reference sequence). V was pared by 0 bases and J by 0 bases, with 4 bases of the junction left unmatched. The CDR3 spans 16 residues.

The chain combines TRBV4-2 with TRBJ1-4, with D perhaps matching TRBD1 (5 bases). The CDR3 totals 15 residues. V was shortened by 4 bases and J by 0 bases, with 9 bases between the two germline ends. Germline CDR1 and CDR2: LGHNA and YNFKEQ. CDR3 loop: CASSPGHPTNEKLFF. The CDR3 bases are TGTGCCAGCAGCCCCGGACATCCAACTAATGAAAAACTGTTTTTT.

The CDR3 loop reads CASSQFPARAGEKLFF. The CDR3 DNA reads as TGTGCCAGCAGCCAATTCCCCGCCCGGGCGGGCGAAAAACTGTTTTTT. The J gene is TRBJ1-4, the V gene TRBV14; D call uncertain. V dropped 2 bases and J dropped 8 bases, with 18 bases sitting between them. Germline assignment: CDR1 SGHDN and CDR2 FVKESK. The CDR3 runs 16 residues.

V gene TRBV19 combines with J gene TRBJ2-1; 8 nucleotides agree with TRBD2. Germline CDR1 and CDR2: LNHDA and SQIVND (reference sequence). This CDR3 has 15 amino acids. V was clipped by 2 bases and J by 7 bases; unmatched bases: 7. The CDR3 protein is CASSINRGGGNEQFF. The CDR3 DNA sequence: TGTGCCAGTAGTATAAATCGGGGGGGCGGGAATGAGCAGTTCTTC.

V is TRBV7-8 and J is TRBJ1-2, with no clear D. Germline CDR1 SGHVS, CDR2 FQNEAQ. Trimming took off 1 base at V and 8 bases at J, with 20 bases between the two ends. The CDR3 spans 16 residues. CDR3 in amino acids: CASSLVPGRVLWGYTF. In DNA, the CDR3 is TGTGCCAGCAGCTTAGTTCCTGGGAGGGTCCTATGGGGCTACACCTTC.

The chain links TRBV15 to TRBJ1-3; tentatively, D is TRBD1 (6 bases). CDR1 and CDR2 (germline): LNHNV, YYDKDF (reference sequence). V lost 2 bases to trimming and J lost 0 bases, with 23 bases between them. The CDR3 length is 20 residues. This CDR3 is CATSRPPPIPTGYSGNTIYF. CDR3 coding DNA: TGTGCCACCAGCAGACCTCCCCCGATTCCGACAGGTTACTCTGGAAACACCATATATTTT.

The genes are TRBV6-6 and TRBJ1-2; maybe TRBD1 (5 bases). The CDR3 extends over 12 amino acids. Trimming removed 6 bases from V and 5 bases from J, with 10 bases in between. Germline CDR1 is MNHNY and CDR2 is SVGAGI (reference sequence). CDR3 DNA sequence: TGTGCCAGCAGGGACACCTCGTATGGCTACACCTTC. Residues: CASRDTSYGYTF.

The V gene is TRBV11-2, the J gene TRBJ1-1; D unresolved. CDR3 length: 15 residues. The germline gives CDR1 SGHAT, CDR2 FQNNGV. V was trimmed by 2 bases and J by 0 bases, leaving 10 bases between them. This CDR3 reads CASSLSTGMNTEAFF. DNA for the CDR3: TGTGCCAGCAGCTTATCTACCGGTATGAACACTGAAGCTTTCTTT. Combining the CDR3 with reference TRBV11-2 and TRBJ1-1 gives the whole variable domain EAGVAQSPRYKIIEKRQSVAFWCNPISGHATLYWYQQILGQGPKLLIQFQNNGVVDDSQLPKDRFSAERLKGVDSTLKIQPAKLEDSAVYLCASSLSTGMNTEAFFGQGTRLTVV.